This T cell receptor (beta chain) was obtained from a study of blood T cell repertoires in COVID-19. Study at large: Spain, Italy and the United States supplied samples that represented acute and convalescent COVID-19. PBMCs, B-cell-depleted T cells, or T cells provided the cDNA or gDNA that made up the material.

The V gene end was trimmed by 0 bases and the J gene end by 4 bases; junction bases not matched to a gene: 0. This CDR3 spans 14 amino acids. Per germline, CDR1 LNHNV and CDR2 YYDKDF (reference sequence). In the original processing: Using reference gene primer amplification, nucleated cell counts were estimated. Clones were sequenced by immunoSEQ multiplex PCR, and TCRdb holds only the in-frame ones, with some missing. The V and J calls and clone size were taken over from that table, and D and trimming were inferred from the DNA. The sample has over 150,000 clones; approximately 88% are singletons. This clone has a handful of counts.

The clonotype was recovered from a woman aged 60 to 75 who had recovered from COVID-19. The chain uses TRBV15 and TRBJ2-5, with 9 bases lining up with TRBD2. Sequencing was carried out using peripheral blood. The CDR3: CATSREAGGETQYF. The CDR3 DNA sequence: TGTGCCACCAGCAGAGAAGCGGGGGGAGAGACCCAGTACTTC.